These 21 T cell receptor beta chains were sequenced from one sample in a study of T cell changes during pregnancy in multiple sclerosis. Sequencing used immunoSEQ multiplex PCR; TCRdb keeps in-frame clones, though not all of them. The sample shows around 50,000 clones, approximately 94% of them seen only once. Sequenced here: CD8+ T cells from peripheral blood mononuclear cells, sampled in the first trimester of pregnancy. The receptor source for this set is a female donor with multiple sclerosis, enrolled in a pregnancy study.

The chain recombines TRBV13 with TRBJ2-3; TRBD2 aligns across 7 bases. The CDR3 totals 15 residues. V was pared by 8 bases and J by 8 bases, with 16 bases of the junction left unmatched. The germline gives CDR1 PRHDT, CDR2 FYEKMQ (reference sequence). In nucleotides, the CDR3 is TGTGCCAGCCACCCCGCGGGGGAGATAAGTATTACGCAGTATTTT. Its protein is CASHPAGEISITQYF.

This clone was seen a few times. The chain couples TRBV2 to TRBJ1-2; 7 positions match TRBD1. V was pared by 6 bases and J by 7 bases, with 11 bases of the junction left unmatched. Per the germline V gene, CDR1 is SNHLY and CDR2 is FYNNEI. The CDR3 runs 14 residues. The CDR3 spells CASRRPEGASGYTF. The CDR3 DNA reads TGTGCCAGCAGGAGGCCTGAGGGGGCCAGTGGCTACACCTTC.

V gene TRBV4-1 combines with J gene TRBJ2-7; a possible D gene is TRBD1 (5 bases). Per the germline V gene, CDR1 is MGHRA and CDR2 is YSYEKL. This CDR3 is built from 14 residues. Trimming cost V 2 bases and J 2 bases, with 10 bases left between them. The CDR3 is CASSQNRIAYEQYF. CDR3 in DNA: TGCGCCAGCAGCCAAAACAGGATTGCCTACGAGCAGTACTTC.

The chain recombines TRBV19 with TRBJ2-7; tentative D call: TRBD1 (6 bases). The CDR3 covers 13 residues. Trimming shortened V by 7 bases and J by 5 bases, and 15 bases separated the two germline ends. Germline values: CDR1 LNHDA, CDR2 SQIVND (reference sequence). The DNA of the CDR3 is TGTGCCAGTATGGGCAGGGGTCTCCACGAGCAGTACTTC. It yields the protein CASMGRGLHEQYF.

This sequence joins TRBV4-2 and TRBJ2-1; possibly TRBD2 for D (5 bases). CDR3 size: 18 residues. CDR1 is LGHNA, CDR2 YNFKEQ, per germline. The V and J ends lost 0 bases and 3 bases respectively, with 18 bases between them. CDR3 sequence: CASSQDEATGGHYNEQFF. CDR3 nucleotide sequence: TGTGCCAGCAGCCAAGATGAAGCTACCGGCGGGCACTACAATGAGCAGTTCTTC.

This chain uses TRBV9 with TRBJ1-5, with a weak D call TRBD1 (6 bases). The germline V gene has CDR1 SGDLS and CDR2 YYNGEE. V shed 3 bases and J shed 0 bases, with 7 bases lying between them. The CDR3 runs 14 residues. The CDR3 bases are TGTGCCAGCAGCGGACAGGATAGCAATCAGCCCCAGCATTTT. Protein: CASSGQDSNQPQHF.

V usage is TRBV7-9 and J usage is TRBJ1-1, with D possibly being TRBD1 (5 bases). The CDR3 contains 14 residues. Looked up from germline, CDR1 is SEHNR and CDR2 is FQNEAQ (reference sequence). Trimming removed 6 bases at V and 4 bases at J, with 15 bases between. The CDR3 DNA follows: TGTGCCAGCAGGACCTCTGACGGGGGCACTGAAGCTTTCTTT. It yields the protein CASRTSDGGTEAFF.

The V and J genes are TRBV1 and TRBJ1-4; the table's TRBD1 call for D was not verified on the DNA. TRBV1 is classified as a pseudogene. This CDR3 has 19 residues. This chain's CDR3 is CTSSQERGQGLATNEKLFF. As DNA, the CDR3 is TGCACCAGCAGCCAAGAGAGGGGACAGGGTCTGGCAACTAATGAAAAACTGTTTTTT.

V gene TRBV19 combines with J gene TRBJ2-3; D unclear. Per germline, CDR1 LNHDA and CDR2 SQIVND (reference sequence). Deletions cut 1 base from V and 0 bases from J, with 17 bases between. CDR3 length: 18 amino acids. The CDR3 reads CASSIVAPSRISTDTQYF. CDR3 DNA: TGTGCCAGTAGTATAGTCGCCCCCTCCAGGATTAGCACAGATACGCAGTATTTT.

The V gene is TRBV7-9, the J gene TRBJ1-1, with TRBD1 as a possible D gene (5 bases). Germline lookup yields CDR1 SEHNR and CDR2 FQNEAQ (reference sequence). With 3 bases removed from V and 6 bases from J, the gap between germline ends came to 11 bases. The CDR3 extends over 13 amino acids. CDR3 loop: CASSLGRAAEAFF. The CDR3 DNA follows: TGTGCCAGCAGCTTGGGCAGGGCCGCTGAAGCTTTCTTT.

J is TRBJ1-5 and V is TRBV4-1; D gene unclear. Germline V lookup: CDR1 MGHRA, CDR2 YSYEKL. V lost 4 bases and J 4 bases, leaving 8 bases between the germline ends. There are 13 residues in the CDR3. Here the CDR3 reads CASSLSGNQPQHF. Here the CDR3 DNA reads TGCGCCAGCAGCCTGTCCGGGAATCAGCCCCAGCATTTT.

The chain combines TRBV5-4 with TRBJ1-4; 9 nucleotides line up with TRBD1. This CDR3 spans 13 amino acids. Germline V gives CDR1 SGHNT, CDR2 YYREEE (reference sequence). The ends lost 4 bases at V and 7 bases at J; junction bases unmatched: 2. CDR3 amino acids: CASSETGGEKLFF. DNA of the CDR3: TGTGCCAGCAGCGAGACAGGGGGTGAAAAACTGTTTTTT.

The rearrangement links TRBV7-6 to TRBJ1-3, with 10 positions matching TRBD1. The CDR3 has 17 amino acids. With 5 bases clipped from V and 0 bases from J, the junction kept 7 bases outside the gene matches. The germline CDR1 and CDR2 sequences are SGHVS and FNYEAQ. The CDR3 DNA follows: TGTGCCAGCAGCCCCTGGACAGGGGGTACCTCTGGAAACACCATATATTTT. Amino acid sequence: CASSPWTGGTSGNTIYF.

The chain's CDR3 is CASSLGGRSDYSYNEQFF. The CDR3 coding sequence is TGTGCCAGCAGCTTGGGCGGGAGGTCTGACTACTCCTACAATGAGCAGTTCTTC. The chain is built from TRBV5-4 and TRBJ2-1, with 8 bases that match TRBD2. The CDR3 loop spans 18 amino acids. Germline CDR1 is SGHNT and CDR2 is YYREEE (reference sequence). Trimming cost V 0 bases and J 0 bases; bases outside gene matches: 8.

CDR3 nucleotide sequence: TGCGCCAGCAGCGCCGGGACAGGGGACTACGAGCAGTACTTC. Its translation is CASSAGTGDYEQYF. The chain couples TRBV5-1 to TRBJ2-7; 10 nucleotides line up with TRBD1. This CDR3 comprises 14 residues. Germline V lookup: CDR1 SGHRS, CDR2 YFSETQ. With V trimmed by 4 bases and J by 3 bases, 4 bases remained unmatched. Based on the CDR3 plus reference TRBV5-1 and TRBJ2-7, the full variable domain is KAGVTQTPRYLIKTRGQQVTLSCSPISGHRSVSWYQQTPGQGLQFLFEYFSETQRNKGNFPGRFSGRQFSNSRSEMNVSTLELGDSALYLCASSAGTGDYEQYFGPGTRLTVT.

The rearrangement joins TRBV11-2 to TRBJ2-7; 13 bases are shared with TRBD2. Trimming took 7 bases from V and 2 from J; bases not matched to a gene: 5. The CDR3 runs to 15 residues. CDR1 is SGHAT, CDR2 FQNNGV, per germline. In nucleotides, the CDR3 is TGTGCCAGCAACTCGGGACTAGCGGGGCCCTACGAGCAGTACTTC. It is translated as CASNSGLAGPYEQYF. Full variable domain (remainder filled in from reference TRBV11-2 and TRBJ2-7): EAGVAQSPRYKIIEKRQSVAFWCNPISGHATLYWYQQILGQGPKLLIQFQNNGVVDDSQLPKDRFSAERLKGVDSTLKIQPAKLEDSAVYLCASNSGLAGPYEQYFGPGTRLTVT.

V usage is TRBV9 and J usage is TRBJ2-7; 7 bases fit TRBD2. This CDR3 has 15 residues. Germline V gives CDR1 SGDLS, CDR2 YYNGEE. Unmatched junction bases numbered 9, after V lost 4 bases and J lost 2 bases. Written as DNA, the CDR3 is TGTGCCAGCAGCCCCTCTAGCGGAAGAGCCTACGAGCAGTACTTC. Translated: CASSPSSGRAYEQYF.

The V gene is TRBV27, the J gene TRBJ2-7, with TRBD2 matching 11 bases. V was clipped by 7 bases and J by 2 bases; unmatched bases: 4. This CDR3 contains 14 residues. CDR1 and CDR2 (germline): MNHEY, SMNVEV (reference sequence). The CDR3 nucleotides read TGTGCCAGCACCCCTAGCGGGGGGACCTACGAGCAGTACTTC. Translated, it gives CASTPSGGTYEQYF.

This rearrangement joins TRBV29-1 to TRBJ1-2; TRBD1 matches 7 bases. The CDR3 loop spans 15 amino acids. V shed 8 bases and J 0 bases; nucleotides not matched to a gene: 12. Germline V lookup: CDR1 SQVTM, CDR2 ANQGSEA. The DNA of the CDR3 is TGCAGCATCTGGGACAGACTCGAGACTAACTATGGCTACACCTTC. Translated: CSIWDRLETNYGYTF.

The rearrangement links TRBV6-1 to TRBJ2-6; maybe TRBD1 (5 bases). Germline lookup yields CDR1 MNHNS and CDR2 SASEGT. CDR3 size: 15 residues. Trimming took off 6 bases at V and 0 bases at J, with 9 bases between the two ends. CDR3 sequence: CASSGQISGANVLTF. The CDR3 bases are TGTGCCAGCAGCGGACAAATCTCTGGGGCCAACGTCCTGACTTTC.

The CDR3 is CASSITRTGKETQYF. CDR3 nucleotides: TGTGCCAGCAGCATAACTCGGACAGGGAAAGAGACCCAGTACTTC. The chain couples TRBV9 to TRBJ2-5; 8 nucleotides agree with TRBD1. This CDR3 has 15 residues. Per the germline V gene, CDR1 is SGDLS and CDR2 is YYNGEE. The V segment lost 4 bases and the J segment 3 bases; nucleotides outside the gene matches: 8. Complete variable domain (other parts from reference TRBV9 and TRBJ2-5): DSGVTQTPKHLITATGQRVTLRCSPRSGDLSVYWYQQSLDQGLQFLIQYYNGEERAKGNILERFSAQQFPDLHSELNLSSLELGDSALYFCASSITRTGKETQYFGPGTRLLVL.